This is a list of T cell receptor beta chains from one sample in a study of shared clonotypes between healthy human individuals. Sequenced by immunoSEQ multiplex PCR; TCRdb stores in-frame clones only, minus some. The sample carries hundreds of thousands of clones, approximately 96% recorded once. The sequenced sample consisted of naive CD8+ T cells sorted from blood. Receptors originate from a woman under 40 in good health. The CDR3 runs from the conserved cysteine through the conserved F or W. A D gene is named only where the DNA matches it firmly. Size tells how often a clone was seen (once, few, many) or the class of an expanded clone, and some rows leave it out.

-,-,TRBV27,TRBJ1-5,CASSSGDYSNQPQHF,TGTGCCAGCAGTTCAGGGGATTATAGCAATCAGCCCCAGCATTTT
-,few,TRBV9,TRBJ1-1,CASSAMNREAFF,TGTGCCAGCAGCGCGATGAACAGGGAAGCTTTCTTT
-,-,TRBV6-5,TRBJ1-4,CASSYSGQLYNEKLFF,TGTGCCAGCAGTTACTCCGGACAGTTGTATAATGAAAAACTGTTTTTT
-,-,TRBV5-6,TRBJ2-5,CASSQGGGPQETQYF,TGTGCCAGCAGTCAGGGGGGAGGGCCCCAAGAGACCCAGTACTTC
-,-,TRBV6-1,TRBJ2-7,CASSEAPRRSYEQYF,TGTGCCAGCAGTGAAGCGCCAAGGAGGTCCTACGAGCAGTACTTC
-,-,TRBV25-1,TRBJ2-1,CASSELAGSYNEQFF,TGTGCCAGCAGTGAACTTGCGGGAAGTTATAATGAGCAGTTCTTC
TRBD1,once,TRBV13,TRBJ2-7,CASSLAGTGFYEQYF,TGTGCCAGCAGCTTAGCCGGGACAGGGTTCTACGAGCAGTACTTC
TRBD2,-,TRBV6-5,TRBJ2-7,CASRRGGTSVEQYF,TGTGCCAGCAGGAGGGGGGGGACTAGCGTCGAGCAGTACTTC
TRBD2,-,TRBV11-2,TRBJ2-5,CASSLFSAGRETQYF,TGTGCCAGCAGCCTCTTTTCAGCGGGGCGGGAGACCCAGTACTTC
TRBD1,-,TRBV4-1,TRBJ1-5,CASSQFGTGVQPQHF,TGCGCCAGCAGCCAATTCGGGACAGGGGTTCAGCCCCAGCATTTT
-,-,TRBV7-2,TRBJ2-3,CASSLVGPTDTQYF,TGTGCCAGCAGCTTAGTCGGGCCCACAGATACGCAGTATTTT
-,-,TRBV6-1,TRBJ2-1,CASSVSGSGNEQFF,TGTGCCAGCAGCGTTAGCGGTTCGGGCAATGAGCAGTTCTTC
TRBD2,-,TRBV5-1,TRBJ2-1,CASSFDGRALGEQFF,TGCGCCAGCAGCTTTGACGGGAGGGCCCTGGGTGAGCAGTTCTTC
-,-,TRBV6-1,TRBJ2-3,CASKRGGIPDTQYF,TGTGCCTCTAAGAGGGGGGGAATCCCAGATACGCAGTATTTT
TRBD2,-,TRBV28,TRBJ2-5,CASSLSGRALETQYF,TGTGCCAGCAGTCTTAGCGGGAGGGCCTTAGAGACCCAGTACTTC
-,-,TRBV21-1,TRBJ2-1,CASSKGLSQCLDGLSSYNEQFF,TGTGCCAGCAGCAAAGGTCTTTCCCAATGTCTCGACGGGCTTAGCTCCTACAATGAGCAGTTCTTC
-,-,TRBV27,TRBJ2-1,CASSTRGSYNEQFF,TGTGCCAGCAGTACCAGGGGCTCCTACAATGAGCAGTTCTTC
-,-,TRBV14,TRBJ2-2,CASSQYIGSAHGELFF,TGTGCCAGCAGCCAATATATCGGGAGTGCTCACGGGGAGCTGTTTTTT
-,-,TRBV11-3,TRBJ2-1,CASSSGHYNEQFF,TGTGCCAGCAGCTCAGGCCACTACAATGAGCAGTTCTTC
TRBD1,-,TRBV5-4,TRBJ2-5,CASSGQGGETQYF,TGTGCCAGCAGCGGACAGGGCGGAGAGACCCAGTACTTC
-,-,TRBV13,TRBJ1-1,CASSWATGNTEAFF,TGTGCCAGCAGCTGGGCTACAGGGAACACTGAAGCTTTCTTT
-,-,TRBV13,TRBJ2-1,CASSSEQSSYNEQFF,TGTGCCAGCAGCTCCGAGCAGAGCTCCTACAATGAGCAGTTCTTC
TRBD1,-,TRBV13,TRBJ1-1,CASSPEGAREAFF,TGTGCCAGCAGCCCCGAGGGGGCCAGAGAAGCTTTCTTT
-,-,TRBV2,TRBJ2-4,CASSDARYHIQYF,TGTGCCAGCAGTGATGCGAGGTATCACATTCAGTACTTC
-,-,TRBV6-5,TRBJ2-7,CASSSGVYEQYF,TGTGCCAGCAGTTCCGGAGTTTACGAGCAGTACTTC
TRBD1,-,TRBV6-5,TRBJ2-5,CASSPTGMGETQYF,TGTGCCAGCAGCCCGACAGGGATGGGCGAGACCCAGTACTTC
-,-,TRBV28,TRBJ1-4,CASSFEQINEKLFF,TGTGCCAGCAGTTTTGAACAGATCAATGAAAAACTGTTTTTT
-,-,TRBV29-1,TRBJ2-5,CSGVLATAGTQYF,TGCAGCGGGGTGCTAGCGACAGCAGGGACCCAGTACTTC
TRBD1,-,TRBV27,TRBJ1-5,CASSLSNRGDQPQHF,TGTGCCAGCAGTTTGTCCAACAGGGGAGATCAGCCCCAGCATTTT
-,once,TRBV7-6,TRBJ2-6,CASSPMGAGVFSGANVLTF,TGTGCCAGCAGCCCCATGGGGGCGGGAGTTTTCTCTGGGGCCAACGTCCTGACTTTC
-,-,TRBV9,TRBJ2-2,CASSPLNTGELFF,TGTGCCAGCAGCCCCCTCAACACCGGGGAGCTGTTTTTT
-,-,TRBV14,TRBJ1-3,CASSQGGSRFTIYF,TGTGCCAGCAGCCAAGGAGGGAGTCGGTTCACCATATATTTT
-,-,TRBV27,TRBJ1-1,CASRFGPTEAFF,TGTGCCAGCAGATTCGGACCCACTGAAGCTTTCTTT
TRBD2,-,TRBV11-3,TRBJ2-1,CASSLSPGGNEQFF,TGTGCCAGCAGCTTATCCCCGGGAGGCAATGAGCAGTTCTTC
-,-,TRBV28,TRBJ1-1,CASSTRYIKQGNTEAFF,TGTGCCAGCAGCACTCGATACATTAAACAGGGTAACACTGAAGCTTTCTTT
-,-,TRBV30,TRBJ2-7,CAWSGDRVSYEQYF,TGTGCCTGGAGTGGGGATCGGGTATCCTACGAGCAGTACTTC
-,-,TRBV6-4,TRBJ1-1,CASSALLGTEAFF,TGTGCCAGCAGTGCCCTCCTTGGGACTGAAGCTTTCTTT
-,-,TRBV4-1,TRBJ2-7,CASSQEDTILYEQYF,TGCGCCAGCAGCCAAGAGGACACCATACTCTACGAGCAGTACTTC
-,-,TRBV13,TRBJ1-5,CASSLAGGNQPQHF,TGTGCCAGCAGCTTAGCCGGGGGCAATCAGCCCCAGCATTTT
-,-,TRBV28,TRBJ1-4,CASSLVQFATNEKLFF,TGTGCCAGCAGTTTAGTCCAATTTGCAACTAATGAAAAACTGTTTTTT
TRBD1,-,TRBV27,TRBJ1-1,CASSLSAKGQGNTEAFF,TGTGCCAGCAGTTTATCCGCGAAGGGACAGGGGAACACTGAAGCTTTCTTT
-,-,TRBV19,TRBJ2-1,CASSIGGGNEQFF,TGTGCCAGTAGTATAGGGGGCGGCAATGAGCAGTTCTTC
TRBD1,-,TRBV5-1,TRBJ2-3,CASSSDRDPDTQYF,TGCGCCAGCAGCTCCGACAGGGACCCAGATACGCAGTATTTT